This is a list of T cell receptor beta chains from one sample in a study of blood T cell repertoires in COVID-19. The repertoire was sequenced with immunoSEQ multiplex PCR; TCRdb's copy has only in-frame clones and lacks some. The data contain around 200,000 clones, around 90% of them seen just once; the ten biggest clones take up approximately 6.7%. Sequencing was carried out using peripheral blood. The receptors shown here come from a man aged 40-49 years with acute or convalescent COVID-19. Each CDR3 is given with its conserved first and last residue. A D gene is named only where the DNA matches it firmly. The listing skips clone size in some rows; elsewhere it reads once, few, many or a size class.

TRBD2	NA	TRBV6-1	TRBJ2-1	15	TGTGCCAGCAGTGAAAGGACTAGGGTCTACAATGAGCAGTTCTTC	CASSERTRVYNEQFF
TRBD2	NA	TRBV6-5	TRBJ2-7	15	TGTGCCAGCAGGCCAACCGGGACTAACCCCTACGAGCAGTACTTC	CASRPTGTNPYEQYF
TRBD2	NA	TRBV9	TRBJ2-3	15	TGTGCCAGCAGCGTAGTGGGAGGGGTGACAGATACGCAGTATTTT	CASSVVGGVTDTQYF
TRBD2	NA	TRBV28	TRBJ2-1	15	TGTGCCAGTACCGCGGCGGGGGGCGCCTACAATGAGCAGTTCTTC	CASTAAGGAYNEQFF
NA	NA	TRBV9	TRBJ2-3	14	TGTGCCAGCAGCGTAGTTGCGCGCACAGATACGCAGTATTTT	CASSVVARTDTQYF
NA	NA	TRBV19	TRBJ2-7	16	TGTGCCAGTAGTATAGACGTCGGGGGACTCAGCTACGAGCAGTACTTC	CASSIDVGGLSYEQYF
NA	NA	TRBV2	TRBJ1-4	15	TGTGCCAGCAGTCGGGGGAATCAGGGAACTGAAAAACTGTTTTTT	CASSRGNQGTEKLFF
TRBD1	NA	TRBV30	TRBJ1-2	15	TGTGCCTGGTCGCCCCGGGACAGGAGGTACTATGGCTACACCTTC	CAWSPRDRRYYGYTF
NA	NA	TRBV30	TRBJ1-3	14	TGTGCCTGGAGCTCAGGGGTACGCGGAAACACCATATATTTT	CAWSSGVRGNTIYF
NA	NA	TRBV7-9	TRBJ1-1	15	TGTGCCAGCAGCTTAGTGGGGGGGATGAACACTGAAGCTTTCTTT	CASSLVGGMNTEAFF
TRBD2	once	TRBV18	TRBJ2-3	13	TGTGCCAGCCGCGGGGGGGGCACAGATACGCAGTATTTT	CASRGGGTDTQYF
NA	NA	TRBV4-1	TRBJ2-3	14	TGCGCCAGCAGCGGGCAGGGGTCCACAGATACGCAGTATTTT	CASSGQGSTDTQYF
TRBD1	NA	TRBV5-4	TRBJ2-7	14	TGTGCCAGCAGGACGACAGGGGGCACCTACGAGCAGTACTTC	CASRTTGGTYEQYF
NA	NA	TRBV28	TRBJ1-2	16	TGTGCCAGCCAGTTTCGGTCCGGGGGAGGCCTCTATGGCTACACCTTC	CASQFRSGGGLYGYTF
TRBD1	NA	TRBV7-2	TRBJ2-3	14	TGTGCCAGCAGCTTGGGCAGGGGGCCATATACGCAGTATTTT	CASSLGRGPYTQYF
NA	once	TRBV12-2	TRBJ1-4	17	TGTGCAAGTCGCTATAGACAGGGCAACCCCCTTAATGAAAAACTGTTTTTT	CASRYRQGNPLNEKLFF
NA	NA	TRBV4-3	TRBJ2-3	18	TGCGCCAGCAGCCAAGAATCTATCACAGACGGATTAGTTCATACGCAGTATTTT	CASSQESITDGLVHTQYF
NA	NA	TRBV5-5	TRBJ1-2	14	TGTGCCAGCAGCCAAACATCAGGAAACTATGGCTACACCTTC	CASSQTSGNYGYTF
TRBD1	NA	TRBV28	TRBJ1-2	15	TGTGCCAGCAGTCCGACAGGGGGACCTAACTATGGCTACACCTTC	CASSPTGGPNYGYTF
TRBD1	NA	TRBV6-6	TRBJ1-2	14	TGTGCCAGCAGTTTTACTCAGGGGGCTGAAGGCTACACCTTC	CASSFTQGAEGYTF
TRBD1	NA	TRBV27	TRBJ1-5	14	TGTGCCAGCAGTTACAGGGGGGCGAATCAGCCCCAGCATTTT	CASSYRGANQPQHF
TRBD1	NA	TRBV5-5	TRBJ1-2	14	TGTGCCAGCAGCCAGGGGGTTCTTAACTATGGCTACACCTTC	CASSQGVLNYGYTF
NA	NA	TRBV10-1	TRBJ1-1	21	TGCGCCAGCAGTGAGTCCCCTACTCACAAGGGCCGCACCCGGGGGGGCACTGAAGCTTTCTTT	CASSESPTHKGRTRGGTEAFF
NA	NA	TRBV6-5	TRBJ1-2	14	TGTGCCAGCAGTCTCAGGGGCGGACGGTATGGCTACACCTTC	CASSLRGGRYGYTF
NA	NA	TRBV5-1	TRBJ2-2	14	TGCGCCAGCAGCTTGGTCCAGGCAACCGGGGAGCTGTTTTTT	CASSLVQATGELFF
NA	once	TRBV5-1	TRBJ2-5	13	TGCGCCAGCAGCACCCCAGGGGGGGAGACCCAGTACTTC	CASSTPGGETQYF
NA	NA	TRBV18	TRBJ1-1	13	TGTGCCAGCTCACCCGAGGTGGGCACTGAAGCTTTCTTT	CASSPEVGTEAFF
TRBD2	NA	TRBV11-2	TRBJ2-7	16	TGTGCCAGCAGCTTACTTTCCGGGCGGGAGACCTACGAGCAGTACTTC	CASSLLSGRETYEQYF
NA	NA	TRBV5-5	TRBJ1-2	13	TGTGCCAGCACCCGGGGGGTCCTTATGGGCTACACCTTC	CASTRGVLMGYTF
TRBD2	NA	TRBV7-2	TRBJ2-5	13	TGTGCCAGCAGGTGGGGGGGCCAAGAGACCCAGTACTTC	CASRWGGQETQYF
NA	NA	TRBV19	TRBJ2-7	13	TGTGCCAGTAGTCCTTCCGGGATCTACGAGCAGTACTTC	CASSPSGIYEQYF
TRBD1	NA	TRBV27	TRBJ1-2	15	TGTGCCAGCAGTTACTCCGGACAGGGGATCTATGGCTACACCTTC	CASSYSGQGIYGYTF
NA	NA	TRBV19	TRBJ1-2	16	TGTGCCAGTAGGTCCCAAGGGGAATACCAAAACTATGGCTACACCTTC	CASRSQGEYQNYGYTF
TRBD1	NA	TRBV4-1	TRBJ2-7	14	TGCGCCAGCAGCCAAAGACAGGGGACCTACGAGCAGTACTTC	CASSQRQGTYEQYF
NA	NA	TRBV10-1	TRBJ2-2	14	TGCGCCAGCAGTGCTTCGAGGAACACCGGGGAGCTGTTTTTT	CASSASRNTGELFF
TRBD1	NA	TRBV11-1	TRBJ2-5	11	TGTGCCAGCAGTAAAACAGGGGGCCAGTACTTC	CASSKTGGQYF
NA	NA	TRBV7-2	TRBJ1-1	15	TGTGCCAGCAGCTTATTTATCAGGGGGAACACTGAAGCTTTCTTT	CASSLFIRGNTEAFF
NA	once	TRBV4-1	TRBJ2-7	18	TGCGCCAGCAGCCAAGACCGTTTCAACTTGGGGGGATCCTACGAGCAGTACTTC	CASSQDRFNLGGSYEQYF
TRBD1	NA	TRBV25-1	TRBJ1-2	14	TGTGCCAGCAGTGTAGCAGGGGGCGCGAAGGGCTACACCTTC	CASSVAGGAKGYTF
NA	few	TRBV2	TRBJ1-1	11	TGTGCCAGCACCCAGGGGACTGAAGCTTTCTTT	CASTQGTEAFF
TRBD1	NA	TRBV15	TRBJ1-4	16	TGTGCCACCAGCAGAGACCGGACAGGGAATTATGAAAAACTGTTTTTT	CATSRDRTGNYEKLFF
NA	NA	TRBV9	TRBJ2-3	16	TGTGCCAGCAGCGTTTCACAGGACAGAACCACAGATACGCAGTATTTT	CASSVSQDRTTDTQYF
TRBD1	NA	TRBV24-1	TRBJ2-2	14	TGTGCCACCAGAAGGACAGGGAACACCGGGGAGCTGTTTTTT	CATRRTGNTGELFF
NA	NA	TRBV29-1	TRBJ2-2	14	TGCAGCGTTTATTGGGACACCAACACCGGGGAGCTGTTTTTT	CSVYWDTNTGELFF
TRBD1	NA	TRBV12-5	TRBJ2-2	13	TGTGCTAATCAGGGGGTGAACACCGGGGAGCTGTTTTTT	CANQGVNTGELFF
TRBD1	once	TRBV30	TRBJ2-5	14	TGTGCCTGGAGAGGGGACAGGGGCAGCGGGACCCAGTACTTC	CAWRGDRGSGTQYF
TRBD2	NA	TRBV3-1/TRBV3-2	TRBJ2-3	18	TGTGCCAGCAGCCAAGGGGCCTTGAGGACGGGGGGATTGGATACGCAGTATTTT	CASSQGALRTGGLDTQYF
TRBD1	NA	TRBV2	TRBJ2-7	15	TGTGCCAGCAGGGACCCGGGACAGTTTATCTACGAGCAGTACTTC	CASRDPGQFIYEQYF
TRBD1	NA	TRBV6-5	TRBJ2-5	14	TGTGCCAGCAGGAGGGGACAGGGGGCTGAGACCCAGTACTTC	CASRRGQGAETQYF
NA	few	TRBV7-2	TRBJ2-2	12	TGTGCCAGCAGCTTATGGCCCGGGGAGCTGTTTTTT	CASSLWPGELFF